The rows below give T cell receptor beta chains drawn from one sample of a study of spatial heterogeneity in lung cancer. TCRdb reprocessed the 5' RACE reads with MiXCR, giving one entry per CDR3 protein. In the table there are approximately 49,000 distinct CDR3 sequences, roughly 5.2% of which are singletons. The input for sequencing was PBMCs, taken at surgery. These receptors originate from a male donor with early-stage non-small cell lung cancer. The CDR3 runs from the conserved cysteine through the conserved F or W. The D gene is left open where the match is weak. Rows may omit the clone size; those that give it use once, few, many or a size class.

D: TRBD2
V: TRBV2
size: few
J: TRBJ2-1
DNA: TGTGCCAGCAGTGGTCCTAGCGGGAGCTACAATGAGCAGTTCTTC
CDR3: CASSGPSGSYNEQFF

D: TRBD2
V: TRBV10-3
size: many
J: TRBJ2-1
DNA: TGTGCCATAGCGGGAGGGGACTACAATGAGCAGTTCTTC
CDR3: CAIAGGDYNEQFF

D: NA
V: TRBV5-4
size: many
J: TRBJ2-5
DNA: TGTGCCAGCAGCCGGGAGCGGGTAGAGACCCAGTACTTC
CDR3: CASSRERVETQYF

D: NA
V: TRBV18
size: many
J: TRBJ2-1
DNA: TGTGCCAGCTCACTCTCCTACAATGAGCAGTTCTTC
CDR3: CASSLSYNEQFF

D: NA
V: TRBV20-1
size: many
J: TRBJ1-2
DNA: TGCAGTGCTAGCAGGGATGGCTACACCTTC
CDR3: CSASRDGYTF

D: TRBD2
V: TRBV18
size: many
J: TRBJ2-2
DNA: TGTGCCAGCTCACCGGGGGGGAGCTCCGCCGGGGAGCTGTTTTTT
CDR3: CASSPGGSSAGELFF

D: TRBD2
V: TRBV5-1
size: many
J: TRBJ2-1
DNA: TGCGCCAGCAGCTTGTGGACTAGCGGGGGCAATGAGCAGTTCTTC
CDR3: CASSLWTSGGNEQFF

D: NA
V: TRBV11-3
size: many
J: TRBJ2-1
DNA: TGTGCCAGCAGCCTAGGAGGCATTTCCTACAATGAGCAGTTCTTC
CDR3: CASSLGGISYNEQFF

D: NA
V: TRBV4-1
size: many
J: TRBJ1-1
DNA: TGCGCCAGCAGCCAAGTAGCAACCGTCGGGTCTGAAGCTTTCTTT
CDR3: CASSQVATVGSEAFF

D: TRBD2
V: TRBV5-1
size: NA
J: TRBJ2-2
DNA: TGCGCCAGCACCTCCTTAGCGGGAGAGACCGGGGAGCTGTTTTTT
CDR3: CASTSLAGETGELFF

D: TRBD1
V: TRBV18
size: NA
J: TRBJ1-6
DNA: TGTGCCAGCTCAACCCGGGACAGTAATTCACCCCTCCACTTT
CDR3: CASSTRDSNSPLHF

D: NA
V: TRBV18
size: many
J: TRBJ1-5
DNA: TGTGCCAGCTCACAAACGAGGGGAGAGGGCAATCAGCCCCAGCATTTT
CDR3: CASSQTRGEGNQPQHF

D: NA
V: TRBV12-5
size: few
J: TRBJ2-7
DNA: TGTGCTAGTGGTTTTTTGAGCTCCTACGAGCAGTACTTC
CDR3: CASGFLSSYEQYF

D: NA
V: TRBV7-2
size: many
J: TRBJ1-5
DNA: TGTGCCAGCAGCTTGGACAGAGGGTATCAGCCCCAGCATTTT
CDR3: CASSLDRGYQPQHF

D: NA
V: TRBV28
size: NA
J: TRBJ1-5
DNA: TGTGCCAGCAGTCCTCCGGGCCCAGGGCTTCCCCAGCATTTT
CDR3: CASSPPGPGLPQHF

D: NA
V: TRBV7-2
size: many
J: TRBJ2-1
DNA: TGTGCCAGCACCTCTAGCCCGAGCTCCTACAATGAGCAGTTCTTC
CDR3: CASTSSPSSYNEQFF

D: NA
V: TRBV7-2
size: many
J: TRBJ2-5
DNA: TGTGCCAGCAGCTTAGTTTACAGCCCCCAAGAGACCCAGTACTTC
CDR3: CASSLVYSPQETQYF